These T cell receptor beta chains were read from a single sample in a study of neurological immune-mediated disorders. TCRdb analysed the 5' RACE reads with MiXCR anew, one entry per CDR3 protein. The sample has some 30,000 distinct CDR3 sequences; about 21% are singletons. The sequencing sample was made of PBMCs. The receptor source for this set is a woman in her sixties or seventies in good health. The conserved cysteine and the conserved F or W are not part of the CDR3 here.

J: TRBJ2-3; V: TRBV6-5; CDR3: ASSPQAGDTQY
J: TRBJ2-5; V: TRBV12-3/TRBV12-4; CDR3: ASSLATGETQY
J: TRBJ2-5; V: TRBV15; CDR3: ATSNLVPGLAGEETQY
J: TRBJ1-1; V: TRBV12-3/TRBV12-4; CDR3: ASSFRVDTEAF
J: TRBJ2-7; V: TRBV7-2; CDR3: ASSLAAGYEQY
J: TRBJ2-5; V: TRBV7-8; CDR3: ASSAGAGLQETQY
J: TRBJ2-1; V: TRBV7-2; CDR3: ASSLKGAPVEQF
J: TRBJ2-2; V: TRBV10-3; CDR3: ATGLAGHTGELF
J: TRBJ2-3; V: TRBV5-1; CDR3: ASRQGGVATDTQY
J: TRBJ2-5; V: TRBV12-3/TRBV12-4; CDR3: ASSSYSGAYQETQY
J: TRBJ2-3; V: TRBV12-3/TRBV12-4; CDR3: ASSTPRATQY
J: TRBJ2-1; V: TRBV6-2/TRBV6-3; CDR3: ASGQRTEQF
J: TRBJ1-5; V: TRBV12-3/TRBV12-4; CDR3: ASRPPGFNQPQH
J: TRBJ2-2; V: TRBV7-8; CDR3: ASSLSVERADTGELF
J: TRBJ2-5; V: TRBV28; CDR3: ASGLAGPKETQY
J: TRBJ1-4; V: TRBV2; CDR3: ASGTDPNEKLF
J: TRBJ2-1; V: TRBV7-2; CDR3: ASIRETYNEQF
J: TRBJ2-7; V: TRBV27; CDR3: ASSFGRLAGTYEQY